This T cell receptor (beta chain) was recovered during a study of T-cell reconstitution after alpha-beta-depleted transplantation in children. The TCRbeta library was prepared with unique molecular identifiers. In TCRdb, the PCR reads were re-called with MiXCR into one record per CDR3 protein. In the table there are roughly 500,000 distinct CDR3 sequences, approximately 32% of which are singletons. This CDR3 contains 15 residues. V lost 5 bases, J lost 5 bases, and 10 bases stayed unmatched. The receptor's source is a human donor who donated a stem cell graft to a child with aplastic anemia. The chain links TRBV12-3 or TRBV12-4 to TRBJ2-5; TRBD2 agrees at 8 bases. The starting material was PBMCs from the stem cell graft donor, obtained from the stem cell graft. This CDR3 reads CASSLERERWETQYF. The DNA of the CDR3 is TGTGCCAGCAGTCTGGAGCGGGAGCGCTGGGAGACCCAGTACTTC.